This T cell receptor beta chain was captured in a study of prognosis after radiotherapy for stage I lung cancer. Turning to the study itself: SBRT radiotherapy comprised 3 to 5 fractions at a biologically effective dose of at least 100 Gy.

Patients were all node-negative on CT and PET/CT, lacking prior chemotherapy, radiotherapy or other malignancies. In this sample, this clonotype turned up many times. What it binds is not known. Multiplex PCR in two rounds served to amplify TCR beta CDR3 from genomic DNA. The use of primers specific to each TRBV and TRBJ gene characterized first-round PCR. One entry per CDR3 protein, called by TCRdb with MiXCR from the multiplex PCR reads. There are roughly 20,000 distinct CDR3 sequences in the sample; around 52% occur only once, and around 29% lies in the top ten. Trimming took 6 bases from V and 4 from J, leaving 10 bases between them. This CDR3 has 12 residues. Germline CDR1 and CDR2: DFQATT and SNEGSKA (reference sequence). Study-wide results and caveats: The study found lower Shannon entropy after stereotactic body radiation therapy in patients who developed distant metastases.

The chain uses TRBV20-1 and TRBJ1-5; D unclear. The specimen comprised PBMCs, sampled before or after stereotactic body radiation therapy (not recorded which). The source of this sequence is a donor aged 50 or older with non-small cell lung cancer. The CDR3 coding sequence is TGCAGTGCATTATTCGGAAATCAGCCCCAGCATTTT. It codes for CSALFGNQPQHF.